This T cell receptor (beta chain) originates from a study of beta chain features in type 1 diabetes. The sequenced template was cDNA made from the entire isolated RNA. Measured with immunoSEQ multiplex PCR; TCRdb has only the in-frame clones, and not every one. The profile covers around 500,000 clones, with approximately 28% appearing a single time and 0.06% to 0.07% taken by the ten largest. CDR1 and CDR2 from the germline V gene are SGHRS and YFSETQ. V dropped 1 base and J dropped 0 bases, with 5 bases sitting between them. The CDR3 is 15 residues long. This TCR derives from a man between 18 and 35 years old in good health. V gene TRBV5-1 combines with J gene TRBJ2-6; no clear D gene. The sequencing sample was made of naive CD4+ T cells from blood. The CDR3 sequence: CASSLMGSGANVLTF. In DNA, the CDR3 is TGCGCCAGCAGCTTGATGGGCTCTGGGGCCAACGTCCTGACTTTC.